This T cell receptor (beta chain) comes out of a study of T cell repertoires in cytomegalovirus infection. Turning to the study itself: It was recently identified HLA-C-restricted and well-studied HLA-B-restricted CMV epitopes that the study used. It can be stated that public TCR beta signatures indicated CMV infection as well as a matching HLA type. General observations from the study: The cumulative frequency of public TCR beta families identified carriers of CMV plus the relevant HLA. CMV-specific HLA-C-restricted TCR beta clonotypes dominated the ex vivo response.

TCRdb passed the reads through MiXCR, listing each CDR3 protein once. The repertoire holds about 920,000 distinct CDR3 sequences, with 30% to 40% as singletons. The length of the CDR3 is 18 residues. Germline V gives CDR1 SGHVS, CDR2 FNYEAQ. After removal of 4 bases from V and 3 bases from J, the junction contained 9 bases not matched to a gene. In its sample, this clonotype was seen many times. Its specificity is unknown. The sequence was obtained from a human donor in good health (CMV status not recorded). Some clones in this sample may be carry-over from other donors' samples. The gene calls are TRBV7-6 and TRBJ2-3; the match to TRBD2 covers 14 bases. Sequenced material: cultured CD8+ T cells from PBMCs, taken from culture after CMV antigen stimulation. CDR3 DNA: TGTGCCAGCAGCTCATTGCCCGGGACTAGCGGGGGAACAGATACGCAGTATTTT. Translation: CASSSLPGTSGGTDTQYF.